Below are 21 T cell receptor beta chains sequenced from a single sample in a study of regulatory T cells in long-lasting Graves disease (dated by TCRdb to the early 2020s). The library was made by multiplex PCR. The reads were generated on an Illumina HiSeq 4000. To build TCR beta libraries, CDR3 regions were amplified by Arm-PCR using iRepertoire HTBI primers. TCRdb reran the public reads through fastp at Q25 and MiXCR, keeping productive beta chains. Rows matching on CDR3 protein sequence are summarized as one entry with the most common DNA and genes. The sample contains 390,000 or so distinct CDR3 sequences, roughly 12% of them found a single time. 15% to 20% of the sample is taken by the ten largest. The time point label on this specimen signifies: newly diagnosed GD, antithyroid drugs for less than 3 months. For both TCR sequencing and RNA sequencing, RNA was extracted from PBMCs using TRIzol.

These data were also reused for a study on T cells in Graves' hyperthyroidism and ophthalmopathy.

Specimen: peripheral blood mononuclear cells (PBMCs), collected at new diagnosis, from a patient treated with antithyroid drugs. Source of these receptors: a woman under 30 with Graves disease. Donor details come from another sample of the same person, matched by shared clones.

There are many counts of this clonotype. The gene calls are TRBV7-9 and TRBJ2-1; TRBD2 aligns across 12 bases. The V and J ends lost 6 bases and 0 bases, in that order; junction bases with no gene match: 3. Germline CDR1 is SEHNR and CDR2 is FQNEAQ (reference sequence). CDR3 length: 16 amino acids. For the CDR3, the DNA is TGTGCCAGCAGGGTACTAGCGGGGGGCTCCTACAATGAGCAGTTCTTC. Protein: CASRVLAGGSYNEQFF.

The chain is built from TRBV27 and TRBJ2-2, with 8 bases that match TRBD2. CDR1 and CDR2 (germline): MNHEY, SMNVEV (reference sequence). The CDR3 is made up of 16 amino acids. Trimming cost V 5 bases and J 5 bases; bases outside gene matches: 10. The CDR3 bases are TGTGCCAGCAGTGAGTTCGGGGGGGCTGGTACCGGGGAGCTGTTTTTT. Its protein product is CASSEFGGAGTGELFF.

In this sample, this clonotype turned up a few times. The genes are TRBV6-1 and TRBJ2-1; D assignment may be TRBD1 or TRBD2 (5 bases each). Germline lookup yields CDR1 MNHNS and CDR2 SASEGT. V lost 5 bases and J 5 bases, leaving 16 bases between the germline ends. This CDR3 is 15 amino acids long. Here the CDR3 reads CASSPMIGAHNEQFF. The CDR3 coding sequence is TGTGCCAGCAGTCCTATGATCGGGGCCCACAATGAGCAGTTCTTC.

Many counts were recorded for this clonotype. V gene TRBV27 combines with J gene TRBJ2-5; D is undetermined. Germline-derived CDR1 and CDR2 are MNHEY and SMNVEV (reference sequence). Trimming shortened V by 6 bases and J by 5 bases, and 7 bases separated the two germline ends. CDR3 length equals 11 residues. This CDR3 reads CASRNRETQYF. Written as DNA, the CDR3 is TGTGCCAGCAGAAATCGGGAGACCCAGTACTTC.

This clonotype was seen repeatedly, ten times or more. The chain links TRBV7-8 to TRBJ1-5; D is ambiguous. The CDR3 spans 13 residues. In germline, CDR1 is SGHVS, CDR2 FQNEAQ. V was clipped by 5 bases and J by 4 bases, with 9 bases between them. DNA for the CDR3: TGTGCCAGCAGCAGGCGTACAAATCAGCCCCAGCATTTT. Its protein is CASSRRTNQPQHF.

The J gene is TRBJ2-3, the V gene TRBV6-2 or TRBV6-3, with D unresolved. The V end lost 4 bases, the J end lost 5 bases, and 10 bases lay between the germline ends. This CDR3 comprises 13 residues. Germline V gene lookup returns CDR1 MNHEY and CDR2 SVGEGT. The CDR3 spells CASSFYSGDTQYF. In DNA, the CDR3 is TGTGCCAGCAGTTTTTACTCTGGAGATACGCAGTATTTT.

V usage is TRBV20-1 and J usage is TRBJ1-5; 9 positions agree with TRBD1. This CDR3 contains 17 residues. The V and J ends lost 0 bases and 3 bases, in that order; junction bases with no gene match: 9. The germline V gene has CDR1 DFQATT and CDR2 SNEGSKA (reference sequence). CDR3 loop: CSARELTGTGFNQPQHF. CDR3 DNA sequence: TGCAGTGCTAGAGAACTGACCGGGACAGGGTTCAATCAGCCCCAGCATTTT.

This clonotype was recorded a few times. The chain combines TRBV9 with TRBJ2-6; D ambiguous. This CDR3 contains 13 residues. Between the trimmed V and J ends, which lost 5 bases and 3 bases, there was a span of 6 bases. CDR1 and CDR2 (germline): SGDLS, YYNGEE. The DNA for the CDR3 is TGTGCCAGCAGTCAGTTTGGGGCCAACGTCCTGACTTTC. Translation gives CASSQFGANVLTF.

In this sample, this clonotype turned up a few times. The CDR3 nucleotides read TGTGCCAGCGTTTCAGGTTCCTACAATGAGCAGTTCTTC. Translating it yields CASVSGSYNEQFF. The V call is TRBV6-1, the J call TRBJ2-1; D ambiguous. There are 13 residues in the CDR3. V was shortened by 8 bases and J by 1 base, with 9 bases between the two germline ends. Germline-derived CDR1 and CDR2 are MNHNS and SASEGT.

This clonotype appeared a single time. One end of the junction varies from germline; a read error may be responsible. The rearrangement joins TRBV11-2 to TRBJ1-1; possibly TRBD1 for D (5 bases). The CDR3 loop spans 15 amino acids. The germline CDR1 and CDR2 sequences are SGHAT and FQNNGV. This CDR3 reads CASSQIPGKNTEAFF. As DNA, the CDR3 is TGCGCCAGCAGCCAAATCCCAGGGAAGAACACTGAAGCTTTCTTT.

In its sample, this clonotype was seen a few times. The chain carries TRBV9 and TRBJ2-5, with TRBD1 matching over 12 bases. The CDR3 is 17 residues long. Germline lookup yields CDR1 SGDLS and CDR2 YYNGEE. V lost 4 bases, J lost 3 bases, and 10 bases stayed unmatched. The CDR3 region is CASSPRDRGPGEETQYF. CDR3 in DNA: TGTGCCAGCAGCCCGCGGGACAGGGGGCCGGGTGAAGAGACCCAGTACTTC.

This clonotype showed up just a few times. The J gene is TRBJ1-5, the V gene TRBV6-1; D perhaps matches TRBD1 (6 bases). Between the trimmed V and J ends, which lost 5 bases and 4 bases, there was a span of 18 bases. Germline CDR1 and CDR2: MNHNS and SASEGT. The CDR3 covers 16 residues. CDR3 sequence: CASSPKPPGQNQPQHF. The CDR3, as DNA: TGTGCCAGCAGTCCCAAACCGCCGGGACAAAATCAGCCCCAGCATTTT.

The chain joins TRBV19 to TRBJ2-5, with TRBD1 as a possible D gene (5 bases). This CDR3 spans 13 amino acids. Germline V gene sequence: CDR1 LNHDA, CDR2 SQIVND (reference sequence). V was shortened by 2 bases and J by 4 bases, with 8 bases between the two germline ends. CDR3 sequence reads: CASSIPRAETQYF. In nucleotides, the CDR3 is TGTGCCAGTAGTATACCCAGGGCAGAGACCCAGTACTTC. Using reference TRBV19 and TRBJ2-5 for the parts outside the CDR3, the full variable domain is DGGITQSPKYLFRKEGQNVTLSCEQNLNHDAMYWYRQDPGQGLRLIYYSQIVNDFQKGDIAEGYSVSREKKESFPLTVTSAQKNPTAFYLCASSIPRAETQYFGPGTRLLVL.

A single count supports this clonotype. A much larger clone sits a single nucleotide away, making a read error possible. This chain uses TRBV29-1 with TRBJ2-7; either TRBD1 or TRBD2 may supply D (5 bases each). V was cut by 0 bases and J by 0 bases, with 12 bases left in between. Looked up from germline, CDR1 is SQVTM and CDR2 is ANQGSEA. The CDR3 runs to 15 residues. In DNA, the CDR3 is TGCAGCGTTGAAGATCAGGGAGCTAGCTCCTACGAGCAGTACTTC. Its translation: CSVEDQGASSYEQYF.

A few counts support this clonotype. The chain has TRBV12-3 or TRBV12-4 and TRBJ1-4; perhaps TRBD1 as D (5 bases). Trimming took 5 bases from V and 0 from J, leaving 13 bases between them. The length of the CDR3 is 16 residues. In DNA, the CDR3 is TGTGCCAGCAGTCCTGGGACTGATGCAACTAATGAAAAACTGTTTTTT. Translated: CASSPGTDATNEKLFF.

This clonotype was seen only a few times. The chain recombines TRBV24-1 with TRBJ1-2, with 10 bases matching TRBD1. Germline V lookup: CDR1 KGHDR, CDR2 SFDVKD. J gave up 6 bases and V 2 bases, and 8 bases lay outside the gene matches. The CDR3 covers 16 residues. For the CDR3, the DNA is TGTGCCACCAGTGATTACCGGACAGGGGGAGAGAATGGCTACACCTTC. Protein sequence: CATSDYRTGGENGYTF.

This clonotype has just a few counts. The rearrangement joins TRBV11-3 to TRBJ2-3; 10 bases fit TRBD2. The CDR3 covers 16 residues. The V segment lost 4 bases and the J segment 5 bases; nucleotides outside the gene matches: 9. Germline assignment: CDR1 SGHNT and CDR2 YENEEA. The CDR3 spells CASSSSTAGGQDTQYF. CDR3 nucleotide sequence: TGTGCCAGCAGCTCATCGACAGCGGGGGGGCAAGATACGCAGTATTTT. The full variable domain, in which reference TRBV11-3 and TRBJ2-3 provide the parts outside the CDR3, is EAGVVQSPRYKIIEKKQPVAFWCNPISGHNTLYWYLQNLGQGPELLIRYENEEAVDDSQLPKDRFSAERLKGVDSTLKIQPAELGDSAVYLCASSSSTAGGQDTQYFGPGTRLTVL.

This chain joins TRBV4-1 and TRBJ2-7, with TRBD1 as a possible D gene (5 bases). CDR3 length: 15 residues. The germline V gene encodes CDR1 MGHRA and CDR2 YSYEKL. V was cut by 5 bases and J by 3 bases, with 17 bases left in between. The CDR3 reads CASSYNKGQVYEQYV. In DNA, the CDR3 is TGCGCCAGCAGCTACAATAAAGGACAAGTCTACGAGCAGTACGTC.

This clonotype was seen a few times. J is TRBJ1-1 and V is TRBV19, with D possibly being TRBD1 (6 bases). Trimming removed 4 bases at V and 10 bases at J, with 19 bases between. Germline CDR1 LNHDA, CDR2 SQIVND (reference sequence). The CDR3 runs to 14 residues. The CDR3 sequence: CASSTPPPGAGAFF. The DNA for the CDR3 is TGTGCCAGTAGTACACCCCCCCCGGGGGCAGGAGCTTTCTTT.

Comment on this clonotype: This could be a read error, since a much larger clone is one nucleotide away. This chain links TRBV3-1 with TRBJ1-5; 10 nucleotides match TRBD1. The germline V gene has CDR1 LGHDT and CDR2 YNNKEL (reference sequence). The CDR3 loop spans 15 amino acids. Here the CDR3 reads CAGSIGQGVYEPQHF. The CDR3 bases are TGTGCCGGCAGCATCGGACAGGGGGTGTATGAGCCCCAGCATTTT.

The sample holds many counts of this clonotype. The chain uses TRBV9 and TRBJ1-6; 7 bases are a match to TRBD1. The CDR3 contains 15 residues. J was trimmed by 6 bases and V by 4 bases; bases with no gene match: 7. Germline CDR1 and CDR2: SGDLS and YYNGEE. Here the CDR3 DNA reads TGTGCCAGCAGCTGGGGGACAGTAGGTAATTCACCCCTCCACTTT. It codes for CASSWGTVGNSPLHF.